This record looks at one TCR beta chain sequence and its context. Library preparation (for TCRbeta) was performed with unique molecular identifiers. One entry per CDR3 protein, called by TCRdb with MiXCR from the PCR reads. The repertoire holds around 360,000 distinct CDR3 sequences, around a tenth seen once, with around 2.3% in the top ten. The sample is drawn from a study of T-cell reconstitution after alpha-beta-depleted transplantation in children. The input for sequencing was PBMCs from the stem cell graft donor, taken from the stem cell graft. This TCR came from a human donor who donated a stem cell graft to a child with acute lymphoblastic leukemia.

This CDR3 reads CASSRVGGRGYNEQFF. CDR3 sequence (DNA): TGCGCCAGCAGCCGAGTTGGTGGGAGGGGCTACAATGAGCAGTTCTTC. The V call is TRBV4-3, the J call TRBJ2-1; TRBD2 agrees at 7 bases. The trim removed 4 bases at V and 3 bases at J, leaving 9 bases unmatched. The germline gives CDR1 LGHNA, CDR2 YSLEER. This CDR3 region has 16 residues.